These 8 T cell receptor beta chains originate from one sample sequenced in a study of control samples from healthy donors and cancer patients. Some clones are missing from TCRdb's copy, which holds only in-frame ones; the method was immunoSEQ multiplex PCR. The sample lists about 98,000 clones; roughly 78% were seen once. Sequencing was done on a sample of blood. The receptors stem from a man in his sixties in good health.

This chain links TRBV5-6 with TRBJ1-1, with D unresolved. This CDR3 spans 12 amino acids. Germline lookup yields CDR1 SGHDT and CDR2 YYEEEE. V gave up 0 bases and J gave up 6 bases, with 6 bases separating them. The CDR3 region has the DNA TGTGCCAGCAGCTTGGTAGCCTCTGAAGCTTTCTTT. It encodes CASSLVASEAFF.

The genes are TRBV7-9 and TRBJ1-4, with 8 positions matching TRBD1. The junction had 3 bases not matched to a gene; V was cut back by 1 base and J by 8 bases. This CDR3 is 14 amino acids long. Germline lookup yields CDR1 SEHNR and CDR2 FQNEAQ (reference sequence). The CDR3 reads CASSLGTGTEKLFF. CDR3 DNA sequence: TGTGCCAGCAGCTTAGGGACAGGGACGGAAAAACTGTTTTTT.

This clone was counted only a few times. This CDR3 reads CASSLRGVIEPQHF. In nucleotides, the CDR3 is TGTGCCAGCAGTTTACGGGGGGTAATTGAACCCCAGCATTTT. V usage is TRBV28 and J usage is TRBJ1-5, with D tentatively TRBD1 (5 bases). Germline assignment: CDR1 MDHEN and CDR2 SYDVKM. V was clipped by 2 bases and J by 10 bases, with 15 bases between them. CDR3 size: 14 residues. The entire variable domain, with the rest obtained from reference TRBV28 and TRBJ1-5, is as follows: DVKVTQSSRYLVKRTGEKVFLECVQDMDHENMFWYRQDPGLGLRLIYFSYDVKMKEKGDIPEGYSVSREKKERFSLILESASTNQTSMYLCASSLRGVIEPQHFGDGTRLSIL.

In this sample, this clone turned up a few times. The chain recombines TRBV5-1 with TRBJ1-2, with 7 positions matching TRBD1. The V and J ends lost 3 bases and 8 bases, in that order; junction bases with no gene match: 7. CDR3 length: 13 amino acids. Germline V lookup: CDR1 SGHRS, CDR2 YFSETQ. The CDR3 spells CASSSTGFQGYTF. The CDR3 bases are TGCGCCAGCAGCTCGACAGGGTTCCAGGGCTACACCTTC.

The rearrangement joins TRBV30 to TRBJ2-7, with D possibly TRBD1 on 5 matching bases. Looked up from germline, CDR1 is GTSNPN and CDR2 is SVGIG (reference sequence). The CDR3 has 13 amino acids. Trimming removed 8 bases at V and 0 bases at J, with 14 bases between. The CDR3 nucleotides are TGTGCCCACGGAACAGGACCCTCCTACGAGCAGTACTTC. Protein product: CAHGTGPSYEQYF.

The chain employs TRBV5-1 and TRBJ1-3, with TRBD1 as a possible D gene (6 bases). Germline V gives CDR1 SGHRS, CDR2 YFSETQ. V was cut by 3 bases and J by 7 bases, with 17 bases left in between. The CDR3 runs 15 residues. The CDR3 loop reads CASSSWGALSNTIYF. The CDR3 DNA reads as TGCGCCAGCAGCTCCTGGGGGGCGTTGAGTAACACCATATATTTT.

This chain uses TRBV2 with TRBJ1-5; 10 nucleotides match TRBD1. The germline V gene has CDR1 SNHLY and CDR2 FYNNEI. This CDR3 comprises 15 residues. The V and J ends lost 4 bases and 2 bases, in that order; junction bases with no gene match: 2. CDR3 in amino acids: CASSGGTGGNQPQHF. The CDR3 DNA reads as TGTGCCAGCAGTGGAGGGACAGGGGGCAATCAGCCCCAGCATTTT.

The CDR3 bases are TGTGCCAGCAGTCCTGACAGGTGGAGGGAGACCCAGTACTTC. Translating gives CASSPDRWRETQYF. The chain joins TRBV6-5 to TRBJ2-5; D possibly corresponds to TRBD1 (6 bases). This CDR3 has 14 amino acids. Looked up from germline, CDR1 is MNHEY and CDR2 is SVGAGI. The germline V and J ends were trimmed by 5 bases and 5 bases, with 15 bases remaining between them.